Listed below are T cell receptor beta chains from one sample, sequenced in a study of cytomegalovirus exposure and HLA in healthy donors. This table comes from immunoSEQ multiplex PCR, and its TCRdb copy is limited to in-frame clones, with some not included. The sample carries more than 45,000 clones, roughly 80% recorded once. What was sequenced was PBMCs. These receptors came from a man in his thirties or forties in good health and CMV-seronegative. The CDR3 runs from the conserved cysteine through the conserved F or W.

CDR3 length	J gene	V gene	CDR3 protein
14	TRBJ2-7	TRBV9	CASSVGTGDYEQYF
15	TRBJ2-7	TRBV7-9	CASSQGPGRSYEQYF
14	TRBJ1-5	TRBV7-3	CASSFDRGQQPQHF
14	TRBJ2-7	TRBV19	CASSMHRVPYEQYF
16	TRBJ2-4	TRBV7-2	CASSLGQTLPKTFQYF
17	TRBJ1-2	TRBV4-3	CASSQDLQARTNYGYTF
16	TRBJ2-2	TRBV5-6	CASSLAGRGVTGELFF
11	TRBJ1-2	TRBV30	CAGTANYGYTF
15	TRBJ1-2	TRBV29-1	CSVGRGGLNVYGYTF
15	TRBJ2-7	TRBV7-8	CASSLGRGPTYEQYF
14	TRBJ2-1	TRBV7-6	CASSLGTAHNEQFF
17	TRBJ2-1	TRBV27	CASSLSGLAGGPGEQFF
13	TRBJ2-5	TRBV10-2	CASSASGRETQYF
16	TRBJ2-2	TRBV9	CASSPPEAAGTGELFF
14	TRBJ1-1	TRBV7-8	CASSRDLASTEAFF
14	TRBJ1-3	TRBV9	CASSVGQAGNTIYF
13	TRBJ1-5	TRBV6-5	CASSLGGHQPQHF
15	TRBJ1-3	TRBV9	CASSVGQFSGNTIYF
13	TRBJ2-5	TRBV6-6	CASSKRGEETQYF
16	TRBJ1-2	TRBV18	CASSPRRGGLHYGYTF
15	TRBJ2-5	TRBV5-1	CASSPNPTSGETQYF
13	TRBJ1-1	TRBV7-3	CASSPGPHTEAFF
16	TRBJ1-2	TRBV6-5	CASSHSPGNLFYGYTF
13	TRBJ1-1	TRBV21-1	CASSKAGQGEAFF
15	TRBJ2-2	TRBV27	CASRWGQGFPGELFF
15	TRBJ1-1	TRBV18	CASSPPDGAGAEAFF
15	TRBJ1-1	TRBV7-9	CASSSKGQINTEAFF
11	TRBJ1-1	TRBV30	CAWSYRGEAFF
13	TRBJ1-1	TRBV29-1	CSVSVGDWPEAFF
15	TRBJ1-1	TRBV28	CASSLRTTGVREAFF
12	TRBJ2-7	TRBV4-2	CASSQDFTRQYF
13	TRBJ2-1	TRBV29-1	CSVEFILYNEQFF
15	TRBJ2-6	TRBV5-1	CASSQQGSGANVLTF
15	TRBJ1-3	TRBV9	CASSVFDSSGNTIYF
17	TRBJ1-6	TRBV25-1	CASSERAGDKFNSPLHF
19	TRBJ2-2	TRBV19	CASSMRSSGVITGTGELFF
17	TRBJ2-5	TRBV4-3	CASSQVVGQVVEETQYF
13	TRBJ1-2	TRBV19	CASSMGQGDGYTF
13	TRBJ2-1	TRBV29-1	CSVEVVEGGEQFF
15	TRBJ2-1	TRBV5-5	CASSLTSGVTMRQFF
15	TRBJ2-5	TRBV18	CASSPVGVSGETQYF
12	TRBJ1-1	TRBV29-1	CSTIQGTAEAFF
14	TRBJ1-1	TRBV5-1	CASSSDRAGTEAFF
17	TRBJ2-7	TRBV19	CASSIVLDSLSTYEQYF
15	TRBJ2-7	TRBV28	CASRSQGALSYEQYF
15	TRBJ2-3	TRBV9	CASSPRGPHTDTQYF
11	TRBJ2-1	TRBV6-6	CASSGTLEQFF
10	TRBJ2-7	TRBV20-1	CSAGTYEQYF
15	TRBJ1-4	TRBV18	CASSPQAGIEEKLFF
13	TRBJ1-2	TRBV18	CASSPLETGGYTF
14	TRBJ1-2	TRBV7-2	CASSSGDSDYGYTF
15	TRBJ2-5	TRBV11-1	CASSSAGRGKETQYF
16	TRBJ2-6	TRBV7-2	CASSLRGSSGANVLTF